Below, 21 T cell receptor beta chains from the same sample are listed, as sequenced in a study of CD8+ T cells in alopecia areata. Isolated RNA was reverse transcribed into cDNA used as the sequencing template. This table comes from immunoSEQ multiplex PCR, and its TCRdb copy is limited to in-frame clones, with some not included. The top ten hold around 5% of the sample, which has about 200,000 clones, approximately 60% seen once. Source material: CD8+ T cells sorted from blood. The source of these receptors is a human donor in good health.

The chain joins TRBV15 to TRBJ2-7; possibly TRBD1 for D (6 bases). This CDR3 region has 15 residues. Trimming took off 6 bases at V and 5 bases at J, with 20 bases between the two ends. Germline V gene sequence: CDR1 LNHNV, CDR2 YYDKDF (reference sequence). The CDR3 protein is CATRRQIQGFNEQYF. The CDR3 DNA is TGTGCCACCAGAAGACAAATACAGGGATTCAACGAGCAGTACTTC. The variable domain in full, completed from reference TRBV15 and TRBJ2-7, reads DAMVIQNPRYQVTQFGKPVTLSCSQTLNHNVMYWYQQKSSQAPKLLFHYYDKDFNNEADTPDNFQSRRPNTSFCFLDIRSPGLGDTAMYLCATRRQIQGFNEQYFGPGTRLTVT.

This clone was seen more than once but under ten times. The V and J genes are TRBV5-6 and TRBJ1-2; no reliable D call. The germline gives CDR1 SGHDT, CDR2 YYEEEE. This CDR3 contains 11 residues. V lost 3 bases, J lost 12 bases, and 12 bases lay in between. CDR3 nucleotide sequence: TGTGCCAGCAGCTCACCGGGCCCCCACACCTTC. Its protein is CASSSPGPHTF.

The gene calls are TRBV5-1 and TRBJ1-1, with 7 bases identical to TRBD1. The trim removed 4 bases at V and 0 bases at J, leaving 3 bases unmatched. Germline V lookup: CDR1 SGHRS, CDR2 YFSETQ. CDR3 size: 14 residues. The CDR3 DNA reads TGCGCCAGCAGCGAGGGACAGATGAACACTGAAGCTTTCTTT. Translated: CASSEGQMNTEAFF.

This clone has more than one count but fewer than ten. The V gene is TRBV27, the J gene TRBJ1-5; no reliable D call. The CDR3 is 12 residues long. Germline V gene sequence: CDR1 MNHEY, CDR2 SMNVEV (reference sequence). Trimming removed 3 bases from V and 1 base from J, with 1 base in between. In DNA form, the CDR3 reads TGTGCCAGCAGTTTCAGCAATCAGCCCCAGCATTTT. Residues: CASSFSNQPQHF.

This chain joins TRBV6-5 and TRBJ1-2, with D tentatively TRBD1 (5 bases). This CDR3 region has 13 residues. V gave up 5 bases and J gave up 2 bases, with 9 bases separating them. Germline V gene data show CDR1 as MNHEY and CDR2 as SVGAGI. The CDR3 reads CASSTTGNYGYTF. In DNA, the CDR3 is TGTGCCAGCAGTACCACAGGAAACTATGGCTACACCTTC.

The chain recombines TRBV4-1 with TRBJ1-3; no reliable D call. The length of the CDR3 is 17 residues. Germline V lookup: CDR1 MGHRA, CDR2 YSYEKL. Trimming removed 0 bases from V and 0 bases from J, with 12 bases in between. The CDR3, as DNA: TGCGCCAGCAGCCAAGAGGAGAGTTCTTACTCTGGAAACACCATATATTTT. This encodes CASSQEESSYSGNTIYF.

The V gene is TRBV14, the J gene TRBJ2-1; 9 positions match TRBD2. The CDR3 length is 14 residues. CDR1 and CDR2 from the germline V gene are SGHDN and FVKESK. V dropped 5 bases and J dropped 7; count of bases not matched to a gene: 6. The CDR3 coding sequence is TGTGCCAGCAGCGGGACTAGCCGCCGAAATGAGCAGTTCTTC. Protein product: CASSGTSRRNEQFF.

This clone has just one count. The V gene is TRBV5-1, the J gene TRBJ2-5; D is perhaps TRBD2 (6 bases). V lost 4 bases and J lost 0, with 10 bases in between. The CDR3 is 14 residues long. Germline CDR1 is SGHRS and CDR2 is YFSETQ. The CDR3 DNA reads as TGCGCCAGCAGCGGCGGGGATTACCAAGAGACCCAGTACTTC. Translating it yields CASSGGDYQETQYF.

In nucleotides, the CDR3 is TGCGCCAGCAGACACTCCCGGGGGGGGCAGGCCGGGGAGCTGTTTTTT. Translating it yields CASRHSRGGQAGELFF. The genes are TRBV23-1 and TRBJ2-2; 8 bases match TRBD2. TRBV23-1 counts as an open reading frame of uncertain function. The V gene end was trimmed by 6 bases and the J gene end by 6 bases; junction bases not matched to a gene: 12. The CDR3 sequence is 16 residues long.

This clone has more than one count but fewer than ten. This chain connects TRBV19 to TRBJ1-5, with TRBD1 identical over 8 bases. With 8 bases clipped from V and 5 bases from J, the junction kept 11 bases outside the gene matches. This CDR3 region has 15 residues. Per the germline V gene, CDR1 is LNHDA and CDR2 is SQIVND (reference sequence). CDR3 loop: CASLEGRGPDQPQHF. For the CDR3, the DNA is TGTGCCAGTTTAGAGGGCAGGGGGCCGGATCAGCCCCAGCATTTT.

There are a few counts of this clone. This chain joins TRBV30 and TRBJ1-1, with no clear D. The CDR3 covers 11 residues. V gave up 5 bases and J gave up 1 base, with 5 bases separating them. Germline CDR1 reads GTSNPN; CDR2 reads SVGIG (reference sequence). CDR3 protein: CAWERNTEAFF. Here the CDR3 DNA reads TGTGCCTGGGAAAGGAACACTGAAGCTTTCTTT.

This clone has only a few counts. J is TRBJ2-7 and V is TRBV11-1; TRBD2 is a possible D gene (5 bases). Trimming stripped 1 base from V and 0 bases from J, with 10 bases between. Germline V gene sequence: CDR1 SGHAT, CDR2 FQDESV (reference sequence). The CDR3 has 15 amino acids. CDR3 protein: CASSLGAANSYEQYF. DNA for the CDR3: TGTGCCAGCAGCTTAGGAGCGGCCAACTCCTACGAGCAGTACTTC.

The rearrangement joins TRBV5-1 to TRBJ2-7; D unresolved. Trimming removed 2 bases from V and 2 bases from J, with 11 bases in between. Per germline, CDR1 SGHRS and CDR2 YFSETQ. There are 14 residues in the CDR3. Written as DNA, the CDR3 is TGCGCCAGCAGCTTTTACAGCGAAACCTACGAGCAGTACTTC. This encodes CASSFYSETYEQYF. Variable domain in full (rest from reference TRBV5-1 and TRBJ2-7): KAGVTQTPRYLIKTRGQQVTLSCSPISGHRSVSWYQQTPGQGLQFLFEYFSETQRNKGNFPGRFSGRQFSNSRSEMNVSTLELGDSALYLCASSFYSETYEQYFGPGTRLTVT.

This chain links TRBV5-1 with TRBJ2-7; TRBD1 is a possible D gene (6 bases). Germline V gives CDR1 SGHRS, CDR2 YFSETQ. The CDR3 contains 12 residues. The germline V and J ends were trimmed by 8 bases and 0 bases, with 9 bases remaining between them. The CDR3 sequence is CASTDSSYEQYF. The CDR3 DNA reads TGCGCCAGTACGGACAGCTCCTACGAGCAGTACTTC.

This sequence joins TRBV9 and TRBJ2-7, with D hard to call. The V end was cut by 3 bases, the J end by 2 bases, with 6 bases between. The germline CDR1 and CDR2 sequences are SGDLS and YYNGEE. The CDR3 contains 12 residues. The CDR3 loop is CASSAHPYEQYF. DNA for the CDR3: TGTGCCAGCAGCGCCCACCCCTACGAGCAGTACTTC. The whole variable domain, remainder taken from reference TRBV9 and TRBJ2-7, is DSGVTQTPKHLITATGQRVTLRCSPRSGDLSVYWYQQSLDQGLQFLIQYYNGEERAKGNILERFSAQQFPDLHSELNLSSLELGDSALYFCASSAHPYEQYFGPGTRLTVT.

This rearrangement joins TRBV11-2 to TRBJ2-5, with D unclear. Germline V gene sequence: CDR1 SGHAT, CDR2 FQNNGV. The CDR3 contains 15 residues. Trimming pared 1 base from V and 1 base from J, leaving 10 bases between. DNA for the CDR3: TGTGCCAGCAGCTTAGCATATGGCAGCCAAGAGACCCAGTACTTC. This translates into CASSLAYGSQETQYF.

The chain links TRBV29-1 to TRBJ1-1; 9 bases are a match to TRBD1. Germline lookup yields CDR1 SQVTM and CDR2 ANQGSEA. The CDR3 contains 11 residues. The CDR3 region is CRATGGTEAFF. CDR3 coding DNA: TGCAGGGCGACAGGGGGCACTGAAGCTTTCTTT.

This chain links TRBV18 with TRBJ1-1; D is uncertain. The CDR3 sequence is 13 residues long. V lost 4 bases to trimming and J lost 3 bases, with 9 bases between them. Germline CDR1 reads KGHSH; CDR2 reads LQKENI. Here the CDR3 DNA reads TGTGCCAGCTCACAGGATCGCGACACTGAAGCTTTCTTT. Translated, it gives CASSQDRDTEAFF.

Within the sample, this clone is medium-sized (0.01 to 0.1%). The rearrangement links TRBV4-1 to TRBJ1-1; possibly TRBD1 for D (5 bases). Germline assignment: CDR1 MGHRA and CDR2 YSYEKL. The CDR3 sequence is 14 residues long. V gave up 0 bases and J gave up 6 bases, with 11 bases separating them. The CDR3 nucleotides read TGCGCCAGCAGCCAAGACAGGACACTCTCTGAAGCTTTCTTT. Translating gives CASSQDRTLSEAFF.

The chain is built from TRBV15 and TRBJ2-2, with D possibly matching TRBD2 (6 bases). This CDR3 region has 16 residues. Germline CDR1 and CDR2: LNHNV and YYDKDF (reference sequence). Trimming shortened V by 2 bases and J by 1 base, and 11 bases separated the two germline ends. The CDR3 nucleotides are TGTGCCACCAGCAGAACACCGGGACTGAACACCGGGGAGCTGTTTTTT. It is translated as CATSRTPGLNTGELFF. The entire variable domain, with the rest obtained from reference TRBV15 and TRBJ2-2, is as follows: DAMVIQNPRYQVTQFGKPVTLSCSQTLNHNVMYWYQQKSSQAPKLLFHYYDKDFNNEADTPDNFQSRRPNTSFCFLDIRSPGLGDTAMYLCATSRTPGLNTGELFFGEGSRLTVL.

This clone was observed a few times. The chain employs TRBV7-2 and TRBJ2-7; D remains unclear. The CDR3 is 13 amino acids. Trimming left V 5 bases short and J 3 bases short, with 11 bases between. Per germline, CDR1 SGHTA and CDR2 FQGNSA. The CDR3 DNA follows: TGTGCCAGCAGCACACGACTCAACTACGAGCAGTACTTC. Protein product: CASSTRLNYEQYF.